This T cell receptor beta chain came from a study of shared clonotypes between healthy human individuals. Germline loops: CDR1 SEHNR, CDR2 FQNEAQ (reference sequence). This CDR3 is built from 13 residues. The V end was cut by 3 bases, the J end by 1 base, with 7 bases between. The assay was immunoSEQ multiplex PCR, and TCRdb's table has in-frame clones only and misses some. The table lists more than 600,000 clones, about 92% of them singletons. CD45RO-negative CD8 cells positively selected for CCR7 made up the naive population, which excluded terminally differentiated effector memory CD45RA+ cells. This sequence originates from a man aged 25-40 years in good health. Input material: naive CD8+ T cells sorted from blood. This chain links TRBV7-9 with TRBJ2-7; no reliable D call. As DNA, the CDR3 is TGTGCCAGCAGCTTGAAGGATTCCTACGAGCAGTACTTC. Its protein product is CASSLKDSYEQYF.